These 8 T cell receptor beta chains share one sample of origin, sequenced in a study of blood T cells in healthy people across ages. Next came a second PCR, run for about 6 to 12 cycles, which used a sample-barcoded 5' primer along with a J-beta primer mix. TCRdb redid the calling of the 5' RACE reads with MiXCR, one entry per CDR3 protein. The repertoire holds fewer than 1,000,000 distinct CDR3 sequences, around two fifths seen once, with nearly 20% in the top ten. Sequenced input: blood. The receptor source for this set is a man in his sixties in good health.

For this clonotype: A read error may be the cause here, since a much bigger clone is one base away. The J gene is TRBJ2-7, the V gene TRBV5-1, with TRBD2 matching over 10 bases. V shed 2 bases, J shed 4 bases, and the junction held 6 bases outside the gene matches. The CDR3 runs to 15 residues. CDR1 is SGHRS and CDR2 is YFSETQ in the germline V gene. CDR3 DNA: TGCGCCAGCAGCTTCCGGACTAGCGGTGAATACGAGCAGTACTTC. Amino acids: CASSFRTSGEYEQYF.

Regarding this clonotype: A read error may produce the germline difference seen at one junction end. V is TRBV6-6 and J is TRBJ2-3; TRBD2 agrees at 8 bases. The germline gives CDR1 MNHNY, CDR2 SVGAGI (reference sequence). CDR3 length equals 16 residues. The CDR3, as DNA: TGTGCCAGCATTAAGCGGGGGACACCTAGCACAGATACGCGGTATTTT. Residues: CASIKRGTPSTDTRYF.

V gene TRBV20-1 combines with J gene TRBJ2-4; TRBD1 might be the D (5 bases). Germline CDR1 DFQATT, CDR2 SNEGSKA (reference sequence). V was pared by 7 bases and J by 1 base, with 14 bases between. The CDR3 loop spans 14 amino acids. CDR3 DNA sequence: TGCAGTGTTGGGGCCGCAGGGGCCAAAAACATTCAGTACTTC. Its translation is CSVGAAGAKNIQYF.

This chain joins TRBV5-6 and TRBJ2-1; D tentatively reads TRBD1 or TRBD2 (5 bases each). This CDR3 region has 17 residues. Trimming pared 0 bases from V and 8 bases from J, leaving 21 bases between. CDR1 and CDR2 (germline): SGHDT, YYEEEE. The DNA for the CDR3 is TGTGCCAGCAGCTTGGGAGGGGCGGTTAAACTTATAGATGAGCAGTTCTTC. Its protein is CASSLGGAVKLIDEQFF.

The chain combines TRBV11-2 with TRBJ2-4, with D perhaps matching TRBD1 or TRBD2 (5 bases each). V lost 4 bases, J lost 5 bases, and 12 bases lay in between. In germline, CDR1 is SGHAT, CDR2 FQNNGV. The CDR3 loop spans 14 amino acids. CDR3 sequence: CASSSTTGQNIQYF. The CDR3 nucleotides are TGTGCCAGCAGCTCCACTACGGGGCAAAACATTCAGTACTTC. Complete variable domain (other parts from reference TRBV11-2 and TRBJ2-4): EAGVAQSPRYKIIEKRQSVAFWCNPISGHATLYWYQQILGQGPKLLIQFQNNGVVDDSQLPKDRFSAERLKGVDSTLKIQPAKLEDSAVYLCASSSTTGQNIQYFGAGTRLSVL.

Concerning this clonotype: A much larger clone differs by one base, so this may be a read error. This sequence joins TRBV5-1 and TRBJ1-5; no firm D call. This CDR3 is 13 amino acids long. The V gene's germline CDR1 is SGHRS and CDR2 YFSETQ. The CDR3 spells CANSFDPNQPQHF. CDR3 sequence (DNA): TGCGCCAACAGCTTCGATCCCAATCAGCCCCAGCATTTT. The full variable domain, completed using reference TRBV5-1 and TRBJ1-5, is KAGVTQTPRYLIKTRGQQVTLSCSPISGHRSVSWYQQTPGQGLQFLFEYFSETQRNKGNFPGRFSGRQFSNSRSEMNVSTLELGDSALYLCANSFDPNQPQHFGDGTRLSIL.

This clonotype was seen a single time. A much larger clonotype is one base distant, so this may be a read error. This chain joins TRBV12-3 or TRBV12-4 and TRBJ2-5; 7 nucleotides match TRBD1. CDR3 length: 14 amino acids. V was pared by 11 bases and J by 2 bases, with 11 bases of the junction left unmatched. CDR3 loop: CAGGRTGLQETQYF. For the CDR3, the DNA is TGTGCCGGCGGCCGGACAGGTCTACAAGAGACCCAGTACTTC.

The chain couples TRBV15 to TRBJ1-5; D is unclear. Germline CDR1 reads LNHNV; CDR2 reads YYDKDF (reference sequence). The CDR3 runs 15 residues. Between the trimmed V and J ends, which lost 2 bases and 2 bases, there was a span of 10 bases. CDR3 bases: TGTGCCACCAGCAGACGTTGCAAAGGCAATCAGCCCCAGCATTTT. It specifies CATSRRCKGNQPQHF.